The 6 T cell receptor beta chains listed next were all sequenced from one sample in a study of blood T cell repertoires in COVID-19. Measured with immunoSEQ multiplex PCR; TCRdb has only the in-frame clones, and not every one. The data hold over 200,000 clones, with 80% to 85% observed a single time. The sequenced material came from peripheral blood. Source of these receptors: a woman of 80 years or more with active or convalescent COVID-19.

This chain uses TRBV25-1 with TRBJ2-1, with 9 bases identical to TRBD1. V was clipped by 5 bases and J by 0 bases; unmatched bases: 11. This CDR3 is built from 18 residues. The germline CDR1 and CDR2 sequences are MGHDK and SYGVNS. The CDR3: CASSSRPGTGTSYNEQFF. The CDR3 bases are TGTGCCAGCAGTTCGCGACCCGGGACAGGGACCTCCTACAATGAGCAGTTCTTC. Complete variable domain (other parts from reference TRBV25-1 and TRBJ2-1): EADIYQTPRYLVIGTGKKITLECSQTMGHDKMYWYQQDPGMELHLIHYSYGVNSTEKGDLSSESTVSRIRTEHFPLTLESARPSHTSQYLCASSSRPGTGTSYNEQFFGPGTRLTVL.

CDR3 DNA sequence: TGTGCCTGGAGGCCCGCAGGGACAGTTGATTCCTACGAGCAGTACTTC. Its translation: CAWRPAGTVDSYEQYF. The V and J genes are TRBV30 and TRBJ2-7, with TRBD1 matching 7 bases. The germline gives CDR1 GTSNPN, CDR2 SVGIG (reference sequence). The V segment lost 3 bases and the J segment 1 base; nucleotides outside the gene matches: 12. The CDR3 contains 16 residues.

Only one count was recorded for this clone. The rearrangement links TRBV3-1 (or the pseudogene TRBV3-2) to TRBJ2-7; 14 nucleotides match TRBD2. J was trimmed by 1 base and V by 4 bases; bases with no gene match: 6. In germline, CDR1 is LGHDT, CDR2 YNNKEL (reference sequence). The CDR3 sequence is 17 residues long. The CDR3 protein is CASSPGLAGVQSYEQYF. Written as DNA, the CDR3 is TGTGCCAGCAGCCCGGGACTAGCGGGAGTACAATCCTACGAGCAGTACTTC.

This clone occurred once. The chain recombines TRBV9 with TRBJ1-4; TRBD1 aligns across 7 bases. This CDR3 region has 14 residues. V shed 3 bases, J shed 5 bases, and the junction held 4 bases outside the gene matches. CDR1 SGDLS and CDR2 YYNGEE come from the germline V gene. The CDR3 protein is CASSATGTNEKLFF. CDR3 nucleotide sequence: TGTGCCAGCAGCGCGACAGGGACGAATGAAAAACTGTTTTTT.

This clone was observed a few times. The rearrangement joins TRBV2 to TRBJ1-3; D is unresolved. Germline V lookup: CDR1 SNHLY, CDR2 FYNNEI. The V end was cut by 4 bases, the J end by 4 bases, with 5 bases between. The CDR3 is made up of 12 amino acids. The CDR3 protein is CASSVGGNTIYF. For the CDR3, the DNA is TGTGCCAGCAGTGTTGGCGGAAACACCATATATTTT.

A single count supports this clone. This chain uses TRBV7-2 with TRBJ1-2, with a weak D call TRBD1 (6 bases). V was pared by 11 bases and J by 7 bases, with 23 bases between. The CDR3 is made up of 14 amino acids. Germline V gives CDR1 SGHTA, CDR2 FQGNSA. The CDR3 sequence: CAGGARGGEGGYTF. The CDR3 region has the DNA TGTGCCGGGGGGGCAAGGGGAGGCGAAGGTGGCTACACCTTC. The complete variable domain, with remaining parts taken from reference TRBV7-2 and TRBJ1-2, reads GAGVSQSPSNKVTEKGKDVELRCDPISGHTALYWYRQSLGQGLEFLIYFQGNSAPDKSGLPSDRFSAERTGGSVSTLTIQRTQQEDSAVYLCAGGARGGEGGYTFGSGTRLTVV.